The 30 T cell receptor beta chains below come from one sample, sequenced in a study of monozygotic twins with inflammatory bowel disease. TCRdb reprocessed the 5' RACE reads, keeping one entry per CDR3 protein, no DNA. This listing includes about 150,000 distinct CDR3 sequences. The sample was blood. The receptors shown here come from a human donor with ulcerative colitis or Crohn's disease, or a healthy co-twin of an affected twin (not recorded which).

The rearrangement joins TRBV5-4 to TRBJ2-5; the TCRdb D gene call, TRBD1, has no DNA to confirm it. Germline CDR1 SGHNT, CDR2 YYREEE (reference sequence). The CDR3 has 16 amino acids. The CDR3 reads CASSLGDRGLQETQYF.

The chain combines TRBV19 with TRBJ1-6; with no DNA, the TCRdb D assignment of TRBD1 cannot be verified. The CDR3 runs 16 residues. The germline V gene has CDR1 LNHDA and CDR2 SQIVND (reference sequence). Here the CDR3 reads CASSMGTGGFNSPLHF.

The CDR3: CASSPGQGAKQPQHF. The chain couples TRBV5-1 to TRBJ1-5; TCRdb picks TRBD1, but there is no DNA to check that call. Germline CDR1 SGHRS, CDR2 YFSETQ. This CDR3 region has 15 residues.

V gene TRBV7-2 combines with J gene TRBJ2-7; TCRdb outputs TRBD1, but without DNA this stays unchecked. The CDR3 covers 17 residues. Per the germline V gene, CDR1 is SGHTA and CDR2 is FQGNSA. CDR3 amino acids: CASSFPRFKSGTYEQYF.

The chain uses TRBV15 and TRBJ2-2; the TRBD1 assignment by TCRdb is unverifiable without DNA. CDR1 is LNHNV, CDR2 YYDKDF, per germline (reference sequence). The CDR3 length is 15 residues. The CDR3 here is CATSSTPGGPGELFF.

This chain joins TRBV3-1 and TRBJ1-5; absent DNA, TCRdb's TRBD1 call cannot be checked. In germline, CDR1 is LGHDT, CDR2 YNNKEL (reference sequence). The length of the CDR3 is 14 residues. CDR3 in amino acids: CASSLRQGNQPQHF.

The chain's CDR3 is CASSSLGGLADTQYF. The V gene is TRBV5-4, the J gene TRBJ2-3; TCRdb outputs TRBD1, but without DNA this stays unchecked. CDR3 size: 15 residues. In germline, CDR1 is SGHNT, CDR2 YYREEE (reference sequence).

The chain's CDR3 is CASNTGVPSGRGNEQYF. The chain joins TRBV28 to TRBJ2-7; the TCRdb call, TRBD2, lacks DNA for checking. Germline CDR1 reads MDHEN; CDR2 reads SYDVKM. This CDR3 spans 17 amino acids.

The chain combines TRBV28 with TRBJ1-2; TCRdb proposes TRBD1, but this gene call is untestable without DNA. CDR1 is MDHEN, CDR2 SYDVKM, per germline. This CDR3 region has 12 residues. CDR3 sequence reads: CASIDIGIGYTF.

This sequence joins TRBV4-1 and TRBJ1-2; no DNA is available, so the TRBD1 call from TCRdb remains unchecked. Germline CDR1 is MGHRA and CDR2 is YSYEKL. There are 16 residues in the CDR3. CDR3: CASSQVPRQGIFGYTF.

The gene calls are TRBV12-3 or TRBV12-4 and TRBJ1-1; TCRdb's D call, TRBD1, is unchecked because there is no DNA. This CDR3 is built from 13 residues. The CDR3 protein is CASSPTGYTEAFF.

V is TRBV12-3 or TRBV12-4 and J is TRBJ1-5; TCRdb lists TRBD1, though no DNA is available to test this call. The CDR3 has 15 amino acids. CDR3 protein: CASRSTGNSNQPQHF.

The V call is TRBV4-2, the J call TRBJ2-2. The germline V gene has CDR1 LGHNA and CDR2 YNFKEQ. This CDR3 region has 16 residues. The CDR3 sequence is CASSQGEGWDTGELFF.

The CDR3 is CASSARTGTGAINSYNEQFF. The chain recombines TRBV7-2 with TRBJ2-1; the D call of TRBD1 rests on TCRdb alone, since no DNA is present to check it. The CDR3 length is 20 residues. Looked up from germline, CDR1 is SGHTA and CDR2 is FQGNSA.

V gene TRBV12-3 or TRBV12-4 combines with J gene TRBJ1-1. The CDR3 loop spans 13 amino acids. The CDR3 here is CASSLGHLTEAFF.

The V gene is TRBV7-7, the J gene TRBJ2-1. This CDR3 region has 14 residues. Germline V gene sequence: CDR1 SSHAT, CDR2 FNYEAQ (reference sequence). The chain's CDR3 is CASGGELGYNEQFF.

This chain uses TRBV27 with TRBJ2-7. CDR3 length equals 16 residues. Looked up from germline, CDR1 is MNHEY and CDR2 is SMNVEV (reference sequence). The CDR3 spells CASSLSAATAAYEQYF.

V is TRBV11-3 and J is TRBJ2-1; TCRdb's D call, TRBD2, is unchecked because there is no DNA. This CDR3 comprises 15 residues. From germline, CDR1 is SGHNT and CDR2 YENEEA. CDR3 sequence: CASSYGTTPYNEQFF.

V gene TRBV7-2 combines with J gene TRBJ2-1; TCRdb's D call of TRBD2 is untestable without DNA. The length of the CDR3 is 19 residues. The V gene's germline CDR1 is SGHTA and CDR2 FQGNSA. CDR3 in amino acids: CASSLGLAGGPSSYNEQFF.

CDR3 residues: CSAAYRGPGEQYF. The rearrangement links TRBV20-1 to TRBJ2-7; with no DNA, the TCRdb D assignment of TRBD2 cannot be verified. From germline, CDR1 is DFQATT and CDR2 SNEGSKA (reference sequence). CDR3 length equals 13 residues.

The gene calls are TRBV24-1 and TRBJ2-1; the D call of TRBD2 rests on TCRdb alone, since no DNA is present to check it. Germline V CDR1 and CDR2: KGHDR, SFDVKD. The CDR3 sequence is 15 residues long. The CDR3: CATSSGRSSYNEQFF.

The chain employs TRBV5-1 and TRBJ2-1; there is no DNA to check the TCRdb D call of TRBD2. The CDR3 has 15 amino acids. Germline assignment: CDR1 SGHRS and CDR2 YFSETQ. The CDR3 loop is CASSLGAGVINEQFF.

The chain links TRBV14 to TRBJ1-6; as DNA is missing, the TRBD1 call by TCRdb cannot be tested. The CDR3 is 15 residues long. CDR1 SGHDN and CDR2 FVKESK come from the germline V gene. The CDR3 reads CASSQGTGRFSPLHF.

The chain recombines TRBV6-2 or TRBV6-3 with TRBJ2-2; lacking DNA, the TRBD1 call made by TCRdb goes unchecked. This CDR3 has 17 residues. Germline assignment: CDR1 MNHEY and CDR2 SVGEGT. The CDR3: CASSSTPTGPNTGELFF.

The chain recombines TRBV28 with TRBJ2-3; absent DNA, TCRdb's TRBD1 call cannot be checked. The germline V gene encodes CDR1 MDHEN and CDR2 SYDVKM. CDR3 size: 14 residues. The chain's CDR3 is CASRGGTITDTQYF. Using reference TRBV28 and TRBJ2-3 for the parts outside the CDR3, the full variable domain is DVKVTQSSRYLVKRTGEKVFLECVQDMDHENMFWYRQDPGLGLRLIYFSYDVKMKEKGDIPEGYSVSREKKERFSLILESASTNQTSMYLCASRGGTITDTQYFGPGTRLTVL.

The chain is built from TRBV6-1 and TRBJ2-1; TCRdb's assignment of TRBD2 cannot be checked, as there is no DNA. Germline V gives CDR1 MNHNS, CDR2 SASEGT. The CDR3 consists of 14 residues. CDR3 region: CASRGTSEYNEQFF.

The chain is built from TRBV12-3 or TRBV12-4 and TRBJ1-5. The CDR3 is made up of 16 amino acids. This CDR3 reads CANHPDSDAGDQPQHF.

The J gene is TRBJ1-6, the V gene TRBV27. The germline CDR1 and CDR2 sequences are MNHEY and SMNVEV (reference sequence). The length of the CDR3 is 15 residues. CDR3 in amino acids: CASSLSAGYNSPLHF.

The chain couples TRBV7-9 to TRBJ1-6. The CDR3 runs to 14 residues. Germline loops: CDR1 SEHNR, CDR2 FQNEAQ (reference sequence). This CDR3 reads CASSLASPGSPLHF.

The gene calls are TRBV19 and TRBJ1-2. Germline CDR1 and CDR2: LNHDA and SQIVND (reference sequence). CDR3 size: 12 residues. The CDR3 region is CASRDGNYGYTF.